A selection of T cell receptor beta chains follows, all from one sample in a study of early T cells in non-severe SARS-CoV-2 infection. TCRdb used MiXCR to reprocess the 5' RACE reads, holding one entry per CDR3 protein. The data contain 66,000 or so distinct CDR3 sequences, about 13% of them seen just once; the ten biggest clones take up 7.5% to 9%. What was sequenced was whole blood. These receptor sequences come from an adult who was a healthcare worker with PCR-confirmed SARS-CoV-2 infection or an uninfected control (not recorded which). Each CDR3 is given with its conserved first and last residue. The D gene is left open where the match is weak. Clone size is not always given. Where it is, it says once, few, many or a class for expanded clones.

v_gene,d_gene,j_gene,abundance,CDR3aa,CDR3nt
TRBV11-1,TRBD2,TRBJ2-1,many,CASSSLAGGPLNEQFF,TGTGCCAGCAGCTCACTAGCGGGAGGGCCTCTAAATGAGCAGTTCTTC
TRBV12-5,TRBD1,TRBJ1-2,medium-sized,CASGLLSGTGAGGYTF,TGTGCTAGTGGTTTGTTGTCCGGGACAGGGGCCGGTGGCTACACCTTC
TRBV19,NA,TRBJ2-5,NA,CASSNRDSETQYF,TGTGCCAGTAGTAACCGGGACTCAGAGACCCAGTACTTC
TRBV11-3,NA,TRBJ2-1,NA,CASSLDSKRYKSWEQFF,TGTGCCAGCAGCTTAGATTCAAAGCGATACAAAAGTTGGGAGCAGTTCTTC
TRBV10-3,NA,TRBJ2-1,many,CAIRPDISYNEQFF,TGTGCCATCAGACCGGACATCTCCTACAATGAGCAGTTCTTC
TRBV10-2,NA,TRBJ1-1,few,CASSETAGRSEAFF,TGCGCCAGCAGTGAGACGGCAGGGCGGTCTGAAGCTTTCTTT
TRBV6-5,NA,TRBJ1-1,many,CASSLGLTMNTEAFF,TGTGCCAGCAGTCTGGGACTGACTATGAACACTGAAGCTTTCTTT
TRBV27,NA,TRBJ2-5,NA,CASSWGPGYQETQYF,TGTGCCAGCAGTTGGGGACCCGGGTACCAAGAGACCCAGTACTTC
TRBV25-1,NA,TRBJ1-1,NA,CASKSSGDYTEAFF,TGTGCCAGCAAATCATCTGGGGACTACACTGAAGCTTTCTTT
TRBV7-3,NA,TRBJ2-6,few,CASSLTGSGANVLTF,TGTGCCAGCAGCTTAACAGGGTCTGGGGCCAACGTCCTGACTTTC
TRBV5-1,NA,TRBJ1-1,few,CASSLDGQGMNTEAFF,TGCGCCAGCAGCTTGGACGGGCAAGGGATGAACACTGAAGCTTTCTTT
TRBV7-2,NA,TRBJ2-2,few,CASSRAGETGELFF,TGTGCCAGCTCCCGGGCAGGAGAGACCGGGGAGCTGTTTTTT
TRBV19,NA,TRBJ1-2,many,CASKGPLGTRHGYTF,TGTGCCAGTAAGGGACCTTTGGGGACAAGACATGGCTACACCTTC
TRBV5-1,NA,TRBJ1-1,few,CASSRAPGTSGTEAFF,TGCGCCAGCAGCCGTGCACCAGGGACCTCAGGCACTGAAGCTTTCTTT
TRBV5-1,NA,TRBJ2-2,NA,CASSLGGIPNTGELFF,TGCGCCAGCAGCTTGGGGGGGATCCCGAACACCGGGGAGCTGTTTTTT
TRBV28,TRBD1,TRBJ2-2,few,CASEGTANTGELFF,TGTGCCAGCGAAGGGACAGCGAACACCGGGGAGCTGTTTTTT
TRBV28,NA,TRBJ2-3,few,CASAGARTDTQYF,TGTGCCAGCGCGGGGGCAAGAACAGATACGCAGTATTTT
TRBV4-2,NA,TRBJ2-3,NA,CASSQDEFGQITHTDTQYF,TGTGCCAGCAGCCAAGATGAGTTCGGCCAGATAACACACACAGATACGCAGTATTTT
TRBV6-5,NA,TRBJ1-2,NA,CASGTGYGYTF,TGTGCCAGCGGGACCGGCTATGGCTACACCTTC
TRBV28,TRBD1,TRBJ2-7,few,CASSRPGTGLAHEQYF,TGTGCCAGCAGTCGTCCCGGGACAGGTCTGGCCCACGAGCAGTACTTC
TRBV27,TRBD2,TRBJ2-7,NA,CASAASGRHEQYF,TGTGCCAGCGCGGCTAGCGGGAGACACGAGCAGTACTTC
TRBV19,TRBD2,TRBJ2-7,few,CASSIDQREAYEQYF,TGTGCCAGTAGTATAGATCAGCGGGAGGCCTACGAGCAGTACTTC
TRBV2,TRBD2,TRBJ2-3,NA,CASSNGLAGKTDTLYF,TGTGCCAGCAGTAATGGACTAGCGGGAAAGACAGATACGCTGTATTTT
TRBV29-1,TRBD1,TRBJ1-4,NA,CSVEAATGRGEKLFF,TGCAGCGTTGAAGCCGCGACAGGCAGGGGGGAAAAACTGTTTTTT
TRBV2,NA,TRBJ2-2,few,CASLTNTGELFF,TGTGCCAGCTTGACGAACACCGGGGAGCTGTTTTTT
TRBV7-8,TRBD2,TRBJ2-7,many,CASSASGTSGLSSYEQYF,TGTGCCAGCAGCGCCTCTGGGACTAGCGGGCTCAGCTCCTACGAGCAGTACTTC
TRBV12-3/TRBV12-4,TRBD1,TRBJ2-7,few,CASSPRDRGSYEQYF,TGTGCCAGCAGCCCGAGGGACAGGGGCTCCTACGAGCAGTACTTC
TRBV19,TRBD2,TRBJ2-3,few,CASSGGLAGGFTDTQYF,TGTGCCAGTAGTGGGGGACTAGCGGGAGGTTTTACAGATACGCAGTATTTT
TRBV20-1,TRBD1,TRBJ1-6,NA,CSANTGDNSPLHF,TGCAGTGCTAATACAGGGGATAATTCACCCCTCCACTTT
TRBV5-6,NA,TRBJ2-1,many,CASSSYGTDSYNEQFF,TGTGCCAGCAGCTCATACGGGACTGATTCCTACAATGAGCAGTTCTTC
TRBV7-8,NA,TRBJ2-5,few,CASSSTFAETQYF,TGTGCCAGCAGCTCGACCTTTGCGGAGACCCAGTACTTC